The rows below give T cell receptor beta chains drawn from one sample of a study of blood T cell repertoires in COVID-19. Clones were sequenced by immunoSEQ multiplex PCR, and TCRdb holds only the in-frame ones, with some missing. The sample gives 250,000 or so clones, about four fifths of which show up once; under 4.5% is in the top ten. The source material was peripheral blood. The receptors shown here come from a man between 45 and 60 years old with acute or convalescent COVID-19. CDR3s include the opening cysteine and the closing phenylalanine or tryptophan. The D gene is left open where the match is weak. For some rows the clone size is stated as once, few or many, or as a class when expanded; others skip it.

abundance,j_gene,v_gene,d_gene,CDR3nt,CDR3aa
NA,TRBJ2-5,TRBV5-1,TRBD2,TGCGCCAGCAGCTCCCTGTCTACTAGCGGGGCATCACAAGAGACCCAGTACTTC,CASSSLSTSGASQETQYF
few,TRBJ1-2,TRBV5-6,NA,TGTGCCAGCAGCCCCCTGGGGGAGGGGGACGGCTACACCTTC,CASSPLGEGDGYTF
NA,TRBJ1-5,TRBV19,TRBD1,TGTGCCACTTCGGACAGGCGAACCAGCAATCAGCCCCAGCATTTT,CATSDRRTSNQPQHF
NA,TRBJ2-1,TRBV9,TRBD1,TGTGCCAGCAGCGTAGTCCCGGGACAGGTTGGTAATGAGCAGTTCTTC,CASSVVPGQVGNEQFF
once,TRBJ2-1,TRBV19,TRBD2,TGTGCCAGTAGTATAGATGGCGGGAGGTATGAGCAGTTCTTC,CASSIDGGRYEQFF
few,TRBJ2-3,TRBV2,TRBD2,TGTGCCAGCAGCCTGACCCCCGCGGGAGTGAAAGATACGCAGTATTTT,CASSLTPAGVKDTQYF
NA,TRBJ1-5,TRBV7-8,TRBD1,TGTGCCAGCAGCTCGAGACAGGGTGGACAGCCCCAGCATTTT,CASSSRQGGQPQHF
NA,TRBJ2-7,TRBV7-3,TRBD2,TGTGCCAGCAGCGAGGGGAGGGGCGAGCAGTACTTC,CASSEGRGEQYF
once,TRBJ2-1,TRBV2,TRBD1,TGTGCCAGCACCACGGGACAGGGTTTCAACAATGAGCAGTTCTTC,CASTTGQGFNNEQFF
NA,TRBJ1-2,TRBV19,NA,TGTGCCAGTAGTATTACGGAGGGGAATGTTGGCTACACCTTC,CASSITEGNVGYTF
NA,TRBJ2-1,TRBV9,TRBD1,TGTGCCAGCAGCCCCGGACAGGGGTCCTACAATGAGCAGTTCTTC,CASSPGQGSYNEQFF
NA,TRBJ2-3,TRBV11-3,NA,TGTGCCAGCAGCCCCCAGCGGAACACAGATACGCAGTATTTT,CASSPQRNTDTQYF
NA,TRBJ2-7,TRBV19,NA,TGTGCCAGTAGTGACTCCAGGGATCTCTACGAGCAGTACTTC,CASSDSRDLYEQYF
NA,TRBJ2-2,TRBV7-9,NA,TGTGCCAGCAGCCCCACAAAAGGGGGGGCCGGGACCGGGGAGCTGTTTTTT,CASSPTKGGAGTGELFF
NA,TRBJ2-7,TRBV6-6,TRBD1,TGTGCCAGCAGTAACGGACAGGGCCCCTACGAGCAGTACTTC,CASSNGQGPYEQYF
NA,TRBJ2-5,TRBV19,TRBD1,TGTGCCAGTAGTACCCTGCGACAGGGGTCAAACCAAGAGACCCAGTACTTC,CASSTLRQGSNQETQYF
NA,TRBJ2-3,TRBV6-9,NA,TGTGCCAGCACTACTACGGGTCGCACGGCAGATACGCAGTATTTT,CASTTTGRTADTQYF
few,TRBJ1-2,TRBV5-1,TRBD1,TGCGCCAGCAGCTTACCTCCTGGGACAGGCCCCTATGGCTACACCTTC,CASSLPPGTGPYGYTF
NA,TRBJ1-1,TRBV27,NA,TGTGCCAGCAGTTTAGATGAGCGCGCTGAAGCTTTCTTT,CASSLDERAEAFF
NA,TRBJ2-7,TRBV28,TRBD1,TGTGCCAGCAGTAGCTCCGGGACAGTCTACGAGCAGTACTTC,CASSSSGTVYEQYF
NA,TRBJ1-5,TRBV5-8,NA,TGTGCCAGCAGCCCCGGGACACCGGGCAGGTTCAATCAGCCCCAGCATTTT,CASSPGTPGRFNQPQHF
NA,TRBJ2-7,TRBV9,NA,TGTGCCAGCAGCCCCCTGCGGGAAGCGGGACACTACGAGCAGTACTTC,CASSPLREAGHYEQYF
NA,TRBJ1-1,TRBV18,TRBD1,TGTGCCAGCTCACCCCGAAGTCTGGATAGGGACAGGGGATTGGCTGAAGCTTTCTTT,CASSPRSLDRDRGLAEAFF
NA,TRBJ2-3,TRBV9,TRBD1,TGTGCCAGCAGCGCTTGGGACAGAGGGGTAGATACGCAGTATTTT,CASSAWDRGVDTQYF
once,TRBJ2-3,TRBV6-1,TRBD2,TGTGCCAGCAGTGACCATATAGCGGGGGGGTTGGCGGATACGCAGTATTTT,CASSDHIAGGLADTQYF
NA,TRBJ2-3,TRBV24-1,TRBD2,TGTGCCACCAGTGCCGGGGGGGCTGGCACAGATACGCAGTATTTT,CATSAGGAGTDTQYF
NA,TRBJ2-7,TRBV11-2,NA,TGTGCCAGCGGCCAGATGGGAGACGAGCAGTACTTC,CASGQMGDEQYF
NA,TRBJ2-5,TRBV7-8,NA,TGTGCCAGCAGCTCGAGACTAGTCCGACAGACCCAGTACTTC,CASSSRLVRQTQYF
NA,TRBJ1-1,TRBV6-6,NA,TGTGCCAGCAGTTACTCGAGTTTGCGGATTGAAGCTTTCTTT,CASSYSSLRIEAFF
NA,TRBJ2-7,TRBV27,TRBD1,TGTGCCAGCAGCCGACAGGGGGCTGGCTACGAGCAGTACTTC,CASSRQGAGYEQYF
once,TRBJ2-3,TRBV5-1,NA,TGCGCCAGCAGCCTTAACGGGGGAAGCACAGATACGCAGTATTTT,CASSLNGGSTDTQYF
NA,TRBJ2-1,TRBV6-5,NA,TGTGCCAGCAGTTACTCTGGGACTCTCGCCTACAATGAGCAGTTCTTC,CASSYSGTLAYNEQFF
NA,TRBJ2-7,TRBV13,TRBD1,TGTGCCAGCAGCCTACCCCGCCGGGACAGGGGCTACGAGCAGTACTTC,CASSLPRRDRGYEQYF
NA,TRBJ1-4,TRBV6-5,NA,TGTGCCAGCAGTTACCTGGGGGTCAGGGGTCGAGAAAAACTGTTTTTT,CASSYLGVRGREKLFF
NA,TRBJ1-2,TRBV19,TRBD1,TGTGCCAGTAGCCTGACAGGGGAAAATAGTAACTATGGCTACACCTTC,CASSLTGENSNYGYTF
NA,TRBJ2-7,TRBV7-2,TRBD1,TGTGCCAGCAGCACCGGGACAGGGTACGAGCAGTACTTC,CASSTGTGYEQYF
NA,TRBJ2-4,TRBV21-1,NA,TGTGCCAGCAGCAAAGTCGCGGTAGCCAAAAACATTCAGTACTTC,CASSKVAVAKNIQYF
NA,TRBJ2-7,TRBV10-2,NA,TGCGCCAGCAGCTCGGACAGTGGGGGATACGAGCAGTACTTC,CASSSDSGGYEQYF
once,TRBJ2-7,TRBV19,TRBD1,TGTGCCAGTAGTCTCAGACAGGGGATAGCCTACGAGCAGTACTTC,CASSLRQGIAYEQYF
NA,TRBJ2-7,TRBV28,TRBD2,TGTGCCAGCAGCTTGACTAGCGGGGGGAACTACGAGCAGTACTTC,CASSLTSGGNYEQYF
NA,TRBJ2-5,TRBV5-6,NA,TGTGCCAGCAGCTCTACGGGGGAGCGAGAGACCCAGTACTTC,CASSSTGERETQYF
NA,TRBJ1-6,TRBV28,NA,TGTGCCAGCAGTTTTACGGGTGGAAATTCACCCCTCCACTTT,CASSFTGGNSPLHF
NA,TRBJ1-3,TRBV18,TRBD1,TGTGCCAGCTTCCGACAGGGCAGCTACGGCCCTGGAAACACCATATATTTT,CASFRQGSYGPGNTIYF
few,TRBJ2-7,TRBV2,TRBD1,TGTGCCAGCAGTGAAACAACAGGGGGCGGCGAGCAGTACTTC,CASSETTGGGEQYF